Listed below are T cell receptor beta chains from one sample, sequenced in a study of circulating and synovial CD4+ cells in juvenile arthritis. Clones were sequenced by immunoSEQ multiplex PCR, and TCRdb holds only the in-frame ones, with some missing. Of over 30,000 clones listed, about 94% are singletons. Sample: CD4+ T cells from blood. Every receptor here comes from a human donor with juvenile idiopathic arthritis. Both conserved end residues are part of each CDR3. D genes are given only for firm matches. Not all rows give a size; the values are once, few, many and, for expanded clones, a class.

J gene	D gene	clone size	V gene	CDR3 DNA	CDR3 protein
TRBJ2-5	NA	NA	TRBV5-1	TGCGCCAGCAGCTTGGTGACAGGTCAAACCCAAGCCGCCCAGTACTTC	CASSLVTGQTQAAQYF
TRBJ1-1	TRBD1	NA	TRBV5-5	TGTGCCAGCAGCTTACCCAGGGGGCGCTTCCTCTTT	CASSLPRGRFLF
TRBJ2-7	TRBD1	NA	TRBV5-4	TGTGCCAGCAGCGTTGGACAGGGGCATAAATTGACCTACGAGCAGTACTTC	CASSVGQGHKLTYEQYF
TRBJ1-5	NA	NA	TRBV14	TGTGCCAGATTAGGAGGGGTGAGCAATCAGCCCCAGCATTTT	CARLGGVSNQPQHF
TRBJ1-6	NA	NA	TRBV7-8	TGTGCCAGCAGCGCCCGTACGGGGAATTCACCCCTCCACTTT	CASSARTGNSPLHF
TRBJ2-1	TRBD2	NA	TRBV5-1	TGCGCCAGCAGCCCTTCTAGCGGGGTAGGCGACAATGAGCAGTTCTTC	CASSPSSGVGDNEQFF
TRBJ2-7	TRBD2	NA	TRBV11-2	TGTGCCAGCAGCCGGAGGGGGGGACTAGCGGACTACGAGCAGTACTTC	CASSRRGGLADYEQYF
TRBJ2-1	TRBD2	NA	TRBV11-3	TGTGCCAGCAGCTTAGGCTGGGGGGGGGACAATGAGCAGTTCTTC	CASSLGWGGDNEQFF
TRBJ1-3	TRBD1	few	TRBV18	TGTGCCAGCTCACCAGGACAGGGATTCGGAGGAAACACCATATATTTT	CASSPGQGFGGNTIYF
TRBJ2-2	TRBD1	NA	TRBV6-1	TGTGCCAGCAGTGAAGTATCGTTGGCAGGGGGCGTTATCGGGGAGCTGTTTTTT	CASSEVSLAGGVIGELFF
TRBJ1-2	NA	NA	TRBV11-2	TGTGCCAGCAGCTCCATCCGGGCCCTCGGGAGCTATGGCTACACCTTC	CASSSIRALGSYGYTF
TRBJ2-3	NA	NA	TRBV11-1	TGTGCCAGCAGCTCTGGCCGATGGGGGCCCAGCACAGATACGCAGTATTTT	CASSSGRWGPSTDTQYF
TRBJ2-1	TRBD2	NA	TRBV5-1	TGCGCCAGCAGCCCGTCACTAGCGGGGGAAGGTTTTTGGGAGCAGTTCTTC	CASSPSLAGEGFWEQFF
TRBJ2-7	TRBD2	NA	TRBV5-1	TGCGCCAGCAGCTTAATTCTAGCGGGGAAATACGAGCAGTACTTC	CASSLILAGKYEQYF
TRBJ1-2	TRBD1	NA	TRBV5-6	TGTGCCAGCAGCTTGGCCGGGACAGCCTTTTATGGCTACACCTTC	CASSLAGTAFYGYTF
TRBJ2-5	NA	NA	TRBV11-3	TGTGCCAGCAGCTTAGATTCGGCTAGCCAAGAGACCCAGTACTTC	CASSLDSASQETQYF
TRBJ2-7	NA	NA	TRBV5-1	TGCGCCAGCAGCTTGGATGACGGGATCCCTTCCTACGAGCAGTACTTC	CASSLDDGIPSYEQYF
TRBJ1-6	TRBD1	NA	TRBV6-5	TGTGCCAGCAGTTACTTGCAGGGGGCTACTAATTCACCCCTCCACTTT	CASSYLQGATNSPLHF
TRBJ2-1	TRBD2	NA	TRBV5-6	TGTGCCAGCAGCCGTCGGGGGGGCCGATGGAATGAGCAGTTCTTC	CASSRRGGRWNEQFF
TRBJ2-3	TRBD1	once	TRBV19	TGTGCCATGTCGGACAGGGCCTCAGATACGCAGTATTTT	CAMSDRASDTQYF
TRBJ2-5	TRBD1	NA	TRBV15	TGTGCCACCAGCAGGGGACAGTGGGGAACCCAGTACTTC	CATSRGQWGTQYF
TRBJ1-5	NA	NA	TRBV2	TGTGCCAGCAGTGCGGCAGGGATGAATCAGCCCCAGCATTTT	CASSAAGMNQPQHF
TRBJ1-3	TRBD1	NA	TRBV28	TGTGCCACCCGGACAGGGGCTGGAAACACCATATATTTT	CATRTGAGNTIYF
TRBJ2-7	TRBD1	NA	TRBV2	TGTGCCAGCAGGGGGGACAGGGTTTCCTACGAGCAGTACTTC	CASRGDRVSYEQYF
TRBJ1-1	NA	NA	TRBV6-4	TGTGCCAGCAGTGACGGGGCTGTAGCTTTCTTT	CASSDGAVAFF
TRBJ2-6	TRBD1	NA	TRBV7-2	TGTGCCAGCAGCCCCCGGACAGGGACTCACTCTGGGGCCAACGTCCTGACTTTC	CASSPRTGTHSGANVLTF
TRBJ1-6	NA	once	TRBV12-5	TGTGCTAGTGGCCGCAGGGGTGTTTCACCCCTCCACTTT	CASGRRGVSPLHF
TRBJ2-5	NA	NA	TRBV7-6	TGTGCCAGCGGGGCAAACGGAAGGACCCAGTACTTC	CASGANGRTQYF
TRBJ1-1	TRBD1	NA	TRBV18	TGTGCCAGCTCATCCGGGACAGGCTACACTGAAGCTTTCTTT	CASSSGTGYTEAFF
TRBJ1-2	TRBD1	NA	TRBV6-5	TGTGCCAGCAAGGAACGGGACAGGGCCTATGGCTACACCTTC	CASKERDRAYGYTF
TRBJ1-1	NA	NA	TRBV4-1	TGCGCCAGCAGCGGCAACACTGAAGCTTTCTTT	CASSGNTEAFF
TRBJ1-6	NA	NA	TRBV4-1	TGCGCCAGCAGCCAAGGGGGCATGAATTCACCCCTCCACTTT	CASSQGGMNSPLHF
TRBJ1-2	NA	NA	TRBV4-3	TGCGCCAGCAGCGTCGGACAGTTTGGGAACTATGGCTACACCTTC	CASSVGQFGNYGYTF
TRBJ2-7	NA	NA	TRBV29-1	TGCAGCGTTGAAGATCCGACAACCTACGAGCAGTACTTC	CSVEDPTTYEQYF
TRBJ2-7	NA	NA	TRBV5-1	TGCGCCAGCCACTCTGAGGCAGGGGTCGAGCAGTACTTC	CASHSEAGVEQYF
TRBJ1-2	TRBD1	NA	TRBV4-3	TGCGCCAGCAGCCATGAGGATGTCAGGGGGCAAGGCTACACCTTC	CASSHEDVRGQGYTF
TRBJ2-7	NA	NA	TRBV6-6	TGTGCCAGCAGTTACTCGGGGAGGTCCCATGACGAGCAGTACTTC	CASSYSGRSHDEQYF
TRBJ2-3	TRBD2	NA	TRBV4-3	TGCGCCAGCAGCCAATTCCTAGCGGGGGGGCCTAGCACAGATACGCAGTATTTT	CASSQFLAGGPSTDTQYF
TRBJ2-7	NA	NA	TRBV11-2	TGTGCCAGCAGCCTCTGGGCTAGCGAGTCCTACGAGCAGTACTTC	CASSLWASESYEQYF
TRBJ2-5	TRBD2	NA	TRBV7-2	TGTGCCAGCAGCCCCAGCACTAGCGGGGGAAGGCAGACCCAGTACTTC	CASSPSTSGGRQTQYF
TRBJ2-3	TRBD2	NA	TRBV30	TGTGCCTGGAGTGTTTCTAGCGGGGGCACAGATACGCAGTATTTT	CAWSVSSGGTDTQYF
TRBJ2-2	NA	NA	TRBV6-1	TGTGCCAGCAGTGAAGGCCGGGGGTGGACCGGGGAGCTGTTTTTT	CASSEGRGWTGELFF
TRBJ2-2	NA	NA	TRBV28	TGTGCCAGCTTATCGAACACCGGGGAGCTGTTTTTT	CASLSNTGELFF
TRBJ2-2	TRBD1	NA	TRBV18	TGTGCCAGCTCACCCAGGAGGGACGGGACAGGGGCCACCGGGGAGCTGTTTTTT	CASSPRRDGTGATGELFF
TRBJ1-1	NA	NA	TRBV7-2	TGTGCCAGCAGCCCGATAGACAGAGACACTGAAGCTTTCTTT	CASSPIDRDTEAFF
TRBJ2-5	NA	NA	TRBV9	TGTGCCAGCAGCTGGACGGGACAAGAGACCCAGTACTTC	CASSWTGQETQYF
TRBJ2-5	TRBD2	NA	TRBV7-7	TGTGCCAGCAGCTTAGGGTCTAGCGGGGTCCAAGAGACCCAGTACTTC	CASSLGSSGVQETQYF
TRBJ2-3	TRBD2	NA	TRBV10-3	TGTGCCAGCGTGGGGGTCGGGCCGCGGGGGGGTATTACAGATACGCAGTATTTT	CASVGVGPRGGITDTQYF
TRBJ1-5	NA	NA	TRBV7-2	TGTGCCAGCAGCTCAGGGGATAGCAATCAGCCCCAGCATTTT	CASSSGDSNQPQHF
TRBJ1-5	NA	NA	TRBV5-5	TGTGCCAGCAGCTTGACAGGGCTTAGCAATCAGCCCCAGCATTTT	CASSLTGLSNQPQHF
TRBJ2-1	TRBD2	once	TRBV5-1	TGCGCCAGCAGCCCTCGTGGGGGGCGGGGGGTCCCCAATGAGCAGTTCTTC	CASSPRGGRGVPNEQFF
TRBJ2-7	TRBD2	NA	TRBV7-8	TGTGCCAGCAGCTCGTCGGAGTTGAGGGGCGGGGGGAACAACTACGAGCAGTACTTC	CASSSSELRGGGNNYEQYF